The 26 T cell receptor beta chains given below trace back to one sample, sequenced in a study of siplizumab effects on memory and regulatory T cells (dated by TCRdb to between 2018 and 2021). To prepare the library, the immunoSEQ multiplex PCR assay was applied. The table was pulled from immuneACCESS by TCRdb, which kept in-frame rearrangements only. Such tables lose some clones; where checked, under half of the loss comes from unresolved V genes, and the rest has no known cause. This sample lists fewer than 65,000 clones; about 94% were detected once. Roughly 17% of the sample is in the top ten clones. The source material was CD8+ T cells sorted from blood. The receptors come from a human donor in good health.

This chain links TRBV27 with TRBJ2-2; D is ambiguous. The germline V gene has CDR1 MNHEY and CDR2 SMNVEV (reference sequence). This CDR3 region has 13 residues. V was trimmed by 7 bases and J by 1 base, leaving 7 bases between them. The CDR3 DNA is TGTGCCAGCAAACCGGAGAACACCGGGGAGCTGTTTTTT. This codes for CASKPENTGELFF.

The CDR3 here is CATLFSVGAEAFF. The DNA of the CDR3 is TGTGCCACGCTCTTTTCTGTTGGAGCTGAAGCTTTCTTT. The chain recombines TRBV28 with TRBJ1-1; no firm D call. Germline assignment: CDR1 MDHEN and CDR2 SYDVKM. V lost 10 bases and J 6 bases, leaving 18 bases between the germline ends. The CDR3 runs to 13 residues. The full variable domain, completed using reference TRBV28 and TRBJ1-1, is DVKVTQSSRYLVKRTGEKVFLECVQDMDHENMFWYRQDPGLGLRLIYFSYDVKMKEKGDIPEGYSVSREKKERFSLILESASTNQTSMYLCATLFSVGAEAFFGQGTRLTVV.

The V gene is TRBV25-1, the J gene TRBJ1-1; D possibly corresponds to TRBD1 (6 bases). Per the germline V gene, CDR1 is MGHDK and CDR2 is SYGVNS. The germline V and J ends were trimmed by 8 bases and 3 bases, with 10 bases remaining between them. This CDR3 spans 12 amino acids. The CDR3 coding sequence is TGTGCCAGCGCCGACAGGTACACTGAAGCTTTCTTT. It translates to CASADRYTEAFF.

The chain is built from TRBV13 and TRBJ2-1; D assignment may be TRBD1 or TRBD2 (6 bases each). CDR3 size: 14 residues. Trimming left V 5 bases short and J 2 bases short, with 10 bases between. CDR1 PRHDT and CDR2 FYEKMQ come from the germline V gene (reference sequence). CDR3 region: CASSPRGPYNEQFF. The CDR3 DNA reads as TGTGCCAGCAGCCCCCGGGGGCCCTACAATGAGCAGTTCTTC.

The chain carries TRBV13 and TRBJ1-5; D ambiguous. The V gene's germline CDR1 is PRHDT and CDR2 FYEKMQ (reference sequence). This CDR3 region has 14 residues. Trimming left V 4 bases short and J 1 base short, with 8 bases between. This CDR3 reads CASSSRQSNQPQHF. The CDR3 nucleotides are TGTGCCAGCAGCTCCCGTCAGAGCAATCAGCCCCAGCATTTT.

The gene calls are TRBV29-1 and TRBJ1-2; TRBD1 agrees at 9 bases. Trimming cost V 7 bases and J 8 bases; bases outside gene matches: 17. CDR1 SQVTM and CDR2 ANQGSEA come from the germline V gene. CDR3 size: 15 residues. This CDR3 reads CSAPGQGLEGGGYTF. Written as DNA, the CDR3 is TGCAGCGCACCGGGACAGGGATTGGAAGGAGGCGGCTACACCTTC.

The chain is built from TRBV27 and TRBJ2-7; 7 bases are a match to TRBD2. The germline V gene encodes CDR1 MNHEY and CDR2 SMNVEV (reference sequence). The V segment lost 5 bases and the J segment 1 base; nucleotides outside the gene matches: 5. The CDR3 is 14 amino acids. The CDR3 sequence is CASSLGRGSYEQYF. Here the CDR3 DNA reads TGTGCCAGCAGTCTTGGGCGGGGGTCCTACGAGCAGTACTTC.

V is TRBV29-1 and J is TRBJ2-1; D is unclear. The CDR3 totals 13 residues. V lost 4 bases to trimming and J lost 7 bases, with 14 bases between them. CDR1 is SQVTM, CDR2 ANQGSEA, per germline. The CDR3 DNA reads as TGCAGCGTTGTTACGCAACCTTTAAATGAGCAGTTCTTC. Amino acid sequence: CSVVTQPLNEQFF.

Regarding this clone: One end of the junction fails to match germline, which may point to a read error. This sequence joins TRBV6-6 and TRBJ2-2, with D hard to call. The CDR3 is 12 amino acids. Germline V lookup: CDR1 MNHNY, CDR2 SVGAGI (reference sequence). The chain's CDR3 is CATSPPTGELFF. The CDR3 DNA is TGTGCCACCAGTCCGCCCACCGGGGAGCTGTTTTTT.

The chain has TRBV4-1 and TRBJ1-1; D perhaps matches TRBD1 (5 bases). The germline gives CDR1 MGHRA, CDR2 YSYEKL. This CDR3 is built from 14 residues. Trimming shortened V by 0 bases and J by 4 bases, and 9 bases separated the two germline ends. As DNA, the CDR3 is TGCGCCAGCAGCCAAGAAAGGGGTTCCACTGAAGCTTTCTTT. This encodes CASSQERGSTEAFF.

This clone was observed a single time. The gene calls are TRBV13 and TRBJ1-1; the D is unclear. Germline CDR1 and CDR2: PRHDT and FYEKMQ (reference sequence). The CDR3 runs 14 residues. V lost 4 bases and J 7 bases, leaving 16 bases between the germline ends. The chain's CDR3 is CASSSPSAADEAFF. The CDR3, as DNA: TGTGCCAGCAGCTCCCCCAGCGCCGCCGATGAAGCTTTCTTT.

The chain links TRBV27 to TRBJ2-3, with 9 bases identical to TRBD2. Germline loops: CDR1 MNHEY, CDR2 SMNVEV (reference sequence). This CDR3 is 14 amino acids long. V gave up 3 bases and J gave up 5 bases; unmatched junction bases: 3. CDR3 sequence: CASSLGLARDTQYF. The DNA of the CDR3 is TGTGCCAGCAGTTTGGGACTAGCACGAGATACGCAGTATTTT.

V is TRBV28 and J is TRBJ2-1, with 7 positions matching TRBD1. The germline V gene has CDR1 MDHEN and CDR2 SYDVKM. The V gene end was trimmed by 1 base and the J gene end by 8 bases; junction bases not matched to a gene: 8. The length of the CDR3 is 15 residues. The DNA for the CDR3 is TGTGCCAGCAGTTTATTGGACGAAGGGGGCGATGAGCAGTTCTTC. Translating gives CASSLLDEGGDEQFF.

J is TRBJ2-1 and V is TRBV5-6; 9 nucleotides agree with TRBD2. The J segment lost 4 bases and the V segment lost 4 bases, leaving 6 bases of the junction unmatched. The CDR3 spans 15 residues. CDR1 is SGHDT, CDR2 YYEEEE, per germline. The CDR3: CASSPSSGSYNEQFF. The DNA of the CDR3 is TGTGCCAGCAGCCCGAGTAGCGGGAGTTACAATGAGCAGTTCTTC. Drawing the rest from reference TRBV5-6 and TRBJ2-1, the complete variable domain is DAGVTQSPTHLIKTRGQQVTLRCSPKSGHDTVSWYQQALGQGPQFIFQYYEEEERQRGNFPDRFSGHQFPNYSSELNVNALLLGDSALYLCASSPSSGSYNEQFFGPGTRLTVL.

The chain uses TRBV6-6 and TRBJ2-2; D not certain. Trimming removed 0 bases at V and 6 bases at J, with 11 bases between. Germline CDR1 MNHNY, CDR2 SVGAGI (reference sequence). The CDR3 runs 15 residues. This chain's CDR3 is CASSYSIVGSGELFF. The CDR3 nucleotides are TGTGCCAGCAGTTACTCGATCGTAGGGTCCGGGGAGCTGTTTTTT.

The chain joins TRBV13 to TRBJ1-5; unclear D gene. The germline V gene encodes CDR1 PRHDT and CDR2 FYEKMQ (reference sequence). CDR3 length: 12 residues. The V and J ends lost 5 bases and 5 bases respectively, with 7 bases between them. CDR3 coding DNA: TGTGCCAGCAGCAATGGGGATCAGCCCCAGCATTTT. This codes for CASSNGDQPQHF.

The chain links TRBV19 to TRBJ2-5; a weak D match, TRBD2 (6 bases). Germline CDR1 LNHDA, CDR2 SQIVND (reference sequence). V was clipped by 5 bases and J by 5 bases, with 18 bases between them. This CDR3 is built from 15 residues. CDR3 in DNA: TGTGCCAGTAGTTCTCAGCGGGTCCTCGGGGAGACCCAGTACTTC. Its translation: CASSSQRVLGETQYF.

The chain recombines TRBV4-2 with TRBJ2-6; no reliable D call. The CDR3 runs to 17 residues. The V and J ends lost 0 bases and 4 bases respectively, with 13 bases between them. Germline lookup yields CDR1 LGHNA and CDR2 YNFKEQ. CDR3 residues: CASSQEQSFRGANVLTF. The CDR3, as DNA: TGTGCCAGCAGCCAAGAACAGTCCTTTCGGGGGGCCAACGTCCTGACTTTC.

The rearrangement links TRBV5-6 to TRBJ2-7; no firm D call. Germline V gene sequence: CDR1 SGHDT, CDR2 YYEEEE. The CDR3 loop spans 14 amino acids. Trimming shortened V by 5 bases and J by 3 bases, and 15 bases separated the two germline ends. The CDR3 DNA reads as TGTGCCAGCAGTCCGAATGGACCGAACTACGAGCAGTACTTC. This encodes CASSPNGPNYEQYF.

The chain combines TRBV28 with TRBJ2-7; TRBD1 agrees at 7 bases. Germline CDR1 reads MDHEN; CDR2 reads SYDVKM. V lost 5 bases and J lost 7; bases outside the gene matches: 14. The CDR3 sequence is 15 residues long. The CDR3 is CASSPRGTARGEQYF. The CDR3, as DNA: TGTGCCAGCAGTCCCAGGGGGACAGCGAGAGGTGAGCAGTACTTC.

The CDR3 region has the DNA TGTGCCAGTACGACAGGGGGCAATGAGCAGTTCTTC. Its protein product is CASTTGGNEQFF. The chain employs TRBV19 and TRBJ2-1; 9 bases line up with TRBD1. The ends lost 7 bases at V and 6 bases at J; junction bases unmatched: 1. Germline CDR1 reads LNHDA; CDR2 reads SQIVND (reference sequence). This CDR3 region has 12 residues.

V and J are TRBV27 and TRBJ2-2; D is undetermined. The V end was cut by 6 bases, the J end by 7 bases, with 12 bases between. CDR3 size: 13 residues. Germline lookup yields CDR1 MNHEY and CDR2 SMNVEV (reference sequence). The CDR3 reads CASSWPRVGELFF. Here the CDR3 DNA reads TGTGCCAGCAGCTGGCCCCGTGTCGGGGAGCTGTTTTTT.

This clone was seen only a few times. The chain employs TRBV2 and TRBJ1-5, with D unclear. Germline CDR1 and CDR2: SNHLY and FYNNEI. Trimming shortened V by 2 bases and J by 3 bases, and 5 bases separated the two germline ends. The CDR3 runs to 13 residues. The CDR3 DNA follows: TGTGCCAGCAGTGAACGGACCAATCAGCCCCAGCATTTT. Translated: CASSERTNQPQHF. Full variable domain (rest looked up from reference TRBV2 and TRBJ1-5): EPEVTQTPSHQVTQMGQEVILRCVPISNHLYFYWYRQILGQKVEFLVSFYNNEISEKSEIFDDQFSVERPDGSNFTLKIRSTKLEDSAMYFCASSERTNQPQHFGDGTRLSIL.

The V gene is TRBV5-6, the J gene TRBJ1-1, with TRBD1 identical over 7 bases. CDR3 length: 17 residues. The germline V gene encodes CDR1 SGHDT and CDR2 YYEEEE. The ends lost 2 bases at V and 0 bases at J; junction bases unmatched: 10. The CDR3 region is CASSFRQDRYVNTEAFF. The CDR3 DNA sequence: TGTGCCAGCAGCTTTCGTCAGGACAGGTATGTGAACACTGAAGCTTTCTTT.

This chain connects TRBV7-6 to TRBJ2-7; 7 bases map to TRBD2. CDR3 size: 15 residues. V gave up 4 bases and J gave up 3 bases; unmatched junction bases: 9. The germline V gene encodes CDR1 SGHVS and CDR2 FNYEAQ. Here the CDR3 reads CASSSERDGDYEQYF. The DNA of the CDR3 is TGTGCCAGCAGCTCGGAGCGGGATGGGGACTACGAGCAGTACTTC.

This chain connects TRBV9 to TRBJ2-1, with D uncertain. The V end was cut by 7 bases, the J end by 7 bases, with 9 bases between. Germline V gives CDR1 SGDLS, CDR2 YYNGEE. There are 11 residues in the CDR3. The CDR3 coding sequence is TGTGCCAGCTCAATTGGGAATGAGCAGTTCTTC. The encoded protein is CASSIGNEQFF. Full variable domain (missing parts from reference TRBV9 and TRBJ2-1): DSGVTQTPKHLITATGQRVTLRCSPRSGDLSVYWYQQSLDQGLQFLIQYYNGEERAKGNILERFSAQQFPDLHSELNLSSLELGDSALYFCASSIGNEQFFGPGTRLTVL.